The rows below give T cell receptor beta chains drawn from one sample of a study of OX40 agonist ivuxolimab in advanced cancers. Repertoires were generated with immunoSEQ multiplex PCR, while TCRdb's copy carries only in-frame clones and drops some. The data contain 74,000 or so clones, about 93% of them singletons. The specimen was CD4+ or CD8+ T cells sorted from blood, collected in a trial of the OX40 agonist ivuxolimab. The receptor set was obtained from an adult with an advanced solid tumor such as melanoma, head and neck, liver or kidney cancer. The CDR3 runs from the conserved cysteine through the conserved F or W. D genes are given only for firm matches. Part of the rows lack a size; the others show once, few, many or a class for expanded clones.

D | J | size | V | CDR3 | DNA
- | TRBJ2-3 | - | TRBV5-4 | CASSPRKIGTGSTDTQYF | TGTGCCAGCAGCCCACGAAAGATTGGAACAGGGAGCACAGATACGCAGTATTTT
- | TRBJ2-5 | - | TRBV7-2 | CASRSGTRETQYF | TGTGCCAGCAGGTCCGGGACGAGAGAGACCCAGTACTTC
TRBD1 | TRBJ2-7 | - | TRBV27 | CASRAGTGAYEQYF | TGTGCCAGCAGGGCAGGGACAGGGGCCTACGAGCAGTACTTC
- | TRBJ2-7 | - | TRBV19 | CASSPGTYYEQYF | TGTGCCAGTAGTCCCGGGACTTACTACGAGCAGTACTTC
- | TRBJ1-2 | - | TRBV6-1 | CASSQRGQYGYTF | TGTGCCAGCAGCCAGAGGGGCCAGTATGGCTACACCTTC
- | TRBJ2-5 | few | TRBV21-1 | CASTPGNRVGETQYF | TGTGCCAGCACCCCAGGGAACAGGGTCGGAGAGACCCAGTACTTC
TRBD2 | TRBJ2-5 | - | TRBV30 | CAWSVAGGQETQYF | TGTGCCTGGAGTGTAGCGGGGGGACAAGAGACCCAGTACTTC
TRBD2 | TRBJ2-1 | - | TRBV6-6 | CASSYGGAGGPNEQFF | TGTGCCAGCAGTTACGGGGGAGCGGGAGGGCCTAATGAGCAGTTCTTC
TRBD1 | TRBJ2-5 | - | TRBV5-5 | CASSSRGIQETQYF | TGTGCCAGCAGCTCCAGGGGGATCCAAGAGACCCAGTACTTC
TRBD2 | TRBJ2-2 | - | TRBV5-1 | CASSLVAGSGELFF | TGCGCCAGCAGCTTGGTAGCGGGGTCCGGGGAGCTGTTTTTT
TRBD2 | TRBJ2-7 | once | TRBV4-3 | CASSQDFAGGLSSYEQYF | TGCGCCAGCAGCCAAGATTTCGCGGGGGGGCTGAGCTCCTACGAGCAGTACTTC
- | TRBJ2-3 | - | TRBV20-1 | CSAHLIDTQYF | TGCAGTGCGCATCTTATAGATACGCAGTATTTT
- | TRBJ1-3 | - | TRBV5-8 | CASSFRSDGGSGNTIYF | TGTGCCAGCAGCTTCAGATCCGACGGGGGCTCTGGAAACACCATATATTTT
- | TRBJ1-1 | - | TRBV19 | CASSLDWGAEAFF | TGCGCCAGTAGCCTAGATTGGGGAGCTGAAGCTTTCTTT
- | TRBJ1-4 | - | TRBV5-1 | CASSLDMVGDEKLFF | TGCGCCAGCAGCTTGGATATGGTCGGGGATGAAAAACTGTTTTTT
- | TRBJ2-7 | - | TRBV7-8 | CASSLVGEQYF | TGTGCCAGCAGCTTAGTGGGAGAGCAGTACTTC
- | TRBJ2-2 | - | TRBV7-9 | CASSPISSGELFF | TGTGCCAGCAGCCCAATCTCTTCCGGGGAGCTGTTTTTT
TRBD1 | TRBJ1-2 | - | TRBV5-1 | CASSGQTGKVDGYTF | TGCGCCAGCAGCGGCCAGACAGGGAAAGTTGATGGCTACACCTTC
- | TRBJ2-7 | - | TRBV7-2 | CASSPRAGSYEQYF | TGTGCCAGCAGCCCGAGGGCGGGCTCCTACGAGCAGTACTTC